This TCR beta chain was sequenced in a study of cytotoxic CD8 clonotypes in ibrutinib-treated CLL. Across the study: The study included 11 relapsed/refractory and 15 treatment-naive patients; about 17 had IGHV unmutated disease.

Points from the study as a whole: Sustained-remission patients were sampled at one set of times and progressing patients at different ones. Public clonotypes were rare and shrank or held steady on treatment.

The CDR3 spans 15 residues. The germline gives CDR1 SGHNT, CDR2 YENEEA. The V and J ends lost 1 base and 3 bases respectively, with 9 bases between them. Method: immunoSEQ multiplex PCR; TCRdb's copy keeps in-frame clones and lacks some. The sample records 200,000 to 250,000 clones, around three quarters being singletons. This clone came up once. Its cognate antigen is unknown. This chain connects TRBV11-3 to TRBJ2-2; D uncertain. The source is a human donor with chronic lymphocytic leukemia. The sample here was PBMCs, taken after 24 months of ibrutinib treatment. The CDR3 DNA reads as TGTGCCAGCAGCTTAGGAGGCTACGACACCGGGGAGCTGTTTTTT. This gives the protein CASSLGGYDTGELFF.